The table lists the clone carrying this T cell receptor beta chain with a few counts. Antigen unknown. The PCR employed 60 Vbeta primers together with 13 Jbeta primers. The assay was immunoSEQ multiplex PCR, and TCRdb's table has in-frame clones only and misses some. The repertoire holds roughly 200,000 clones, with approximately 12% as singletons. The data are from a study of cytomegalovirus exposure and HLA in healthy donors. Study outcomes and limitations: Presence/absence analyses took donor sequencing depth as roughly uniform. Among the sequence variants, a highly shared cluster was likely an artifact of sequencing. In a later analysis, a genetic analysis reported fewer productive-TCR N-insertions in an Asian-associated ancestry cluster than the cohort average.

V was cut by 6 bases and J by 2 bases, with 11 bases left in between. This CDR3 comprises 15 residues. CDR1 and CDR2 from the germline V gene are SNHLY and FYNNEI. The source of this sequence is a man in his forties or fifties in good health and CMV-seropositive. This chain uses TRBV2 with TRBJ2-6; a possible D gene is TRBD2 (6 bases). Sequenced sample: PBMCs. The CDR3 region has the DNA TGTGCCAGCAGGGTCGGGAGCACTGGGGCCAACGTCCTGACTTTC. It yields the protein CASRVGSTGANVLTF.